This is a list of T cell receptor beta chains from one sample in a study of OX40 agonist ivuxolimab in advanced cancers. TCRdb's table, derived via immunoSEQ multiplex PCR, lists solely in-frame clones and lacks some. The table has some 40,000 clones, roughly 84% seen once. The starting material was CD4+ or CD8+ T cells sorted from blood, obtained in a trial of the OX40 agonist ivuxolimab. The receptors here all came from an adult with an advanced solid tumor such as melanoma, head and neck, liver or kidney cancer. CDR3s leave out the opening cysteine and the closing phenylalanine or tryptophan.

v_call	cdr3_length	cdr3_aa
TRBV10-3	14	AISETGTPYTDTQY
TRBV11-3	12	ASSPQGEAGTQY
TRBV9	11	ASSVVSSAEQY
TRBV27	15	ASSLSGFRGFTGELF
TRBV27	15	ASSFSGGRMYQETQY
TRBV29-1	14	SVEDHNPSGGYGYT
TRBV10-3	11	AIKGQTPDTQY
TRBV27	12	ATWGETPYYGYT
TRBV6-1	13	ASIGTLLFPYEQY
TRBV28	13	ASSLTGADNQPQH
TRBV11-2	14	ASSSLTSGSSYEQY
TRBV30	16	AFKLTGIPLGGANVLT
TRBV12-5	12	ASGHEQGRETQY
TRBV9	12	ASSAGATNYGYT
TRBV27	14	ASSTWVGFSTDTQY
TRBV9	13	ASSVGRDSGNTIY
TRBV7-2	11	ASSPTGHNEQF
TRBV13	13	ASSPGGGANYGYT
TRBV2	15	ASSEWAQERGTGELF
TRBV7-2	15	ASSAWTSGGPPDEQY
TRBV4-3	15	ASSQDYRDLGTYEQY
TRBV6-6	12	ASSYGRLEETQY
TRBV7-2	15	ASSLLPQRVATYEQY
TRBV7-5	13	ARSQRDRNDNEQF
TRBV9	12	ASSSQDWIRGYT
TRBV27	16	ASSLSGRDKDGNTEAF
TRBV19	13	ASSIAGGAFQPQH
TRBV13	14	ASSPPIAVSSYEQY
TRBV6-6	12	ASSQWTVNTEAF
TRBV5-6	11	ASSLGANNEQF
TRBV7-2	13	ASSLVQSAYDTIY
TRBV13	12	ASSLGNWDTEAF
TRBV4-3	14	ASSQEFGERNEKLF
TRBV27	11	ASSFLQSAEAF
TRBV11-3	14	ASSLLPTGVDTEAF
TRBV5-6	11	ASRLGSAEKLF
TRBV29-1	14	SVVISGGTLDYGYT
TRBV13	9	ASSLSYEQY
TRBV9	12	ASSRGGSNQPQH
TRBV27	14	ASSYQNLGAGYGYT
TRBV9	13	ASSPGTADPYGYT